The subject of this entry is one T cell receptor beta chain. The CDR3 is made up of 15 amino acids. V was pared by 4 bases and J by 2 bases, with 11 bases between. From germline, CDR1 is SGHVS and CDR2 FNYEAQ. TCRdb's table, derived via immunoSEQ multiplex PCR, lists solely in-frame clones and lacks some. The sample carries 24,000 or so clones, around 84% recorded once. These data belong to a study of blood T cell repertoires in COVID-19. This rearrangement joins TRBV7-6 to TRBJ2-2, with D perhaps matching TRBD2 (5 bases). The source material was peripheral blood. The origin of this receptor is a woman aged 80 or over with acute or convalescent COVID-19. The CDR3 protein is CASSSGLLNTGELFF. The DNA for the CDR3 is TGTGCCAGCAGCTCCGGACTTCTTAACACCGGGGAGCTGTTTTTT.